Detailed here is one T cell receptor beta chain. Random hexamers were used to reverse transcribe the RNA input (about 0.5 to 1 ug). TCR beta CDR3 was amplified by immunoSEQ multiplex PCR. This amplification extended across 54 Vbeta and 13 Jbeta segments. TCRdb fed the immunoSEQ multiplex PCR reads into MiXCR, producing one record per CDR3 protein. The sample shows 250,000 to 300,000 distinct CDR3 sequences, 85% of them seen only once. These data originate in a study of CD8 T cells in Susac syndrome. V was shortened by 2 bases and J by 3 bases, with 12 bases between the two germline ends. The CDR3 spans 15 residues. From germline, CDR1 is SGHTA and CDR2 FQGTGA. The T cells that were sequenced for TCR beta were CD8+ and CD4+ cells from blood. TEMRA cells underwent FACS enrichment and CD8+ and CD4+ T cells underwent negative isolation.

The V and J genes are TRBV7-3 and TRBJ2-3; TRBD2 might be the D (6 bases). The clonotype originates from a human donor with multiple sclerosis. The sequenced sample was CD8+ T cells from PBMCs. The CDR3 coding sequence is TGTGCCAGCAGCTTAGAGCCGCGGGGAACAGATACGCAGTATTTT. This sequence encodes CASSLEPRGTDTQYF.